This is a list of T cell receptor beta chains from one sample in a study of T cell responses to AZD1222 COVID-19 vaccine. Clones were read by immunoSEQ multiplex PCR, and TCRdb kept only the in-frame ones, dropping some. The sample records some 150,000 clones, roughly 90% being singletons. The starting material was peripheral blood, obtained on day 0 of AZD1222 vaccination. The receptors shown here come from an adult in good health. Each CDR3 is given with its conserved first and last residue. D genes are given only for firm matches. Clone size is not always given. Where it is, it says once, few, many or a class for expanded clones.

j_call | v_call | clone_size | d_call | cdr3_nt | cdr3_aa
TRBJ2-1 | TRBV27 | NA | TRBD1 | TGTGCCAGCAGTAAACCCGGGACAGGGCAGAATGAGCAGTTCTTC | CASSKPGTGQNEQFF
TRBJ2-2 | TRBV5-4 | NA | NA | TGTGCCAGCAGGACCGCAGGGGCCAGCGGGGAGCTGTTTTTT | CASRTAGASGELFF
TRBJ1-2 | TRBV24-1 | NA | NA | TGTGCCACCAGTGATTTAAGGGGAGATGGCTACACCTTC | CATSDLRGDGYTF
TRBJ2-2 | TRBV7-8 | NA | TRBD2 | TGTGCCAGCAGCTCTAGCGGGGGGGCCGGGGAGCTGTTTTTT | CASSSSGGAGELFF
TRBJ2-3 | TRBV29-1 | NA | NA | TGCAGCGTTGAAGATCCCCGCGGGGCCACAGATACGCAGTATTTT | CSVEDPRGATDTQYF
TRBJ1-5 | TRBV29-1 | NA | NA | TGCAGCGTTGAACAGGGAAGGGATCAGCCCCAGCATTTT | CSVEQGRDQPQHF
TRBJ1-2 | TRBV27 | NA | NA | TGTGCCAGCAGTTTCCTCGGGGGAGCTCAACGAGATGGCTACACCTTC | CASSFLGGAQRDGYTF
TRBJ1-6 | TRBV5-1 | NA | NA | TGCGCCAGCAGCTCGGAGGGGTGGAATTCACCCCTCCACTTT | CASSSEGWNSPLHF
TRBJ2-7 | TRBV9 | NA | NA | TGTGCCAGCAGCGACGACGGCCCGGGTACCTACGAGCAGTACTTC | CASSDDGPGTYEQYF
TRBJ1-2 | TRBV5-1 | NA | NA | TGCGCCAGCAGCCTGACAGTGGGTGATGGGGGCTACACCTTC | CASSLTVGDGGYTF
TRBJ2-5 | TRBV4-1 | once | NA | TGCGCCAGCAGCCAAGACTGGATACCAGACGATCTCCAAGAGACCCAGTACTTC | CASSQDWIPDDLQETQYF
TRBJ2-1 | TRBV10-1 | NA | TRBD2 | TGCGCCAGCAGTGACCTCCTAGCGGGGAGTTACAATGAGCAGTTCTTC | CASSDLLAGSYNEQFF
TRBJ2-5 | TRBV10-3 | NA | TRBD1 | TGTGCCATCAGTCCAAAGACAGGGTTGGAGACCCAGTACTTC | CAISPKTGLETQYF
TRBJ1-1 | TRBV29-1 | NA | TRBD1 | TGCAGCGTGTGCTTGCCGGGACAGGGGGCATGGGACACTGAAGCTTTCTTT | CSVCLPGQGAWDTEAFF
TRBJ1-6 | TRBV7-2 | NA | NA | TGTGCCAGCAGCTTAGTTCACATGGATTCACCCCTCCACTTT | CASSLVHMDSPLHF
TRBJ2-3 | TRBV6-5 | NA | NA | TGTGCCAGCAGAGCCGGGACTACAGATACGCAGTATTTT | CASRAGTTDTQYF
TRBJ2-1 | TRBV11-1 | NA | TRBD1 | TGTGCCAGCAGCTCCCGGGACAGATCCTACAATGAGCAGTTCTTC | CASSSRDRSYNEQFF
TRBJ2-3 | TRBV5-1 | NA | NA | TGCGCCAGCAGCCCATCGGTAGCGGCGAATACGCAGTATTTT | CASSPSVAANTQYF
TRBJ2-2 | TRBV18 | once | TRBD1 | TGTGCCAGCTCACCGCGACAGGGGCTCGGGGAGCTGTTTTTT | CASSPRQGLGELFF
TRBJ1-3 | TRBV10-3 | NA | NA | TGTGCCACCAGGGAACAGGGTTCTTACTTTAGCTCTGGAAACACCATATATTTT | CATREQGSYFSSGNTIYF
TRBJ2-1 | TRBV2 | NA | TRBD2 | TGTGCCAGCGGTATGGGACTAGCGGAATACAATGAGCAGTTCTTC | CASGMGLAEYNEQFF
TRBJ2-7 | TRBV10-3 | NA | TRBD1 | TGTGCCATCACCACGGGACAGAGCCCCTACGAGCAGTACTTC | CAITTGQSPYEQYF
TRBJ2-2 | TRBV9 | NA | TRBD2 | TGTGCCAGCAGCGTAAGGAGCGGGAGTCCCGGGGAGCTGTTTTTT | CASSVRSGSPGELFF
TRBJ2-2 | TRBV2 | NA | TRBD2 | TGTGCCAGCAGTGAACTAGCGGCTACCCCCACCGGGGAGCTGTTTTTT | CASSELAATPTGELFF
TRBJ2-1 | TRBV11-2 | NA | TRBD2 | TGTGCCAGCAGTTCCCTAGCGGGGGGGCGCATAGCATTCTTC | CASSSLAGGRIAFF
TRBJ1-5 | TRBV18 | once | TRBD1 | TGTGCCAGCTCACCACCCGGGACAGGGAATCAGCCCCAGCATTTT | CASSPPGTGNQPQHF
TRBJ1-2 | TRBV7-9 | NA | NA | TGTGCCAGCAGCTTCACTCCCCCGCAGGGCAACTATGGCTACACCTTC | CASSFTPPQGNYGYTF
TRBJ2-7 | TRBV5-4 | NA | TRBD2 | TGTGCCAGCAGCTCGACGGGGGGAGAGCAGTACTTC | CASSSTGGEQYF
TRBJ2-1 | TRBV7-2 | NA | NA | TGTGCCAGCAGCTTACCACCTCCTGTTTACAATGAGCAGTTCTTC | CASSLPPPVYNEQFF
TRBJ1-4 | TRBV28 | NA | NA | TGTGCCGTACTGGGGAGGGATGAAAAACTGTTTTTT | CAVLGRDEKLFF
TRBJ2-7 | TRBV14 | NA | TRBD2 | TGTGCCAGCAGCCAAGCTAGCGGGAGCGCCTACGAGCAGTACTTC | CASSQASGSAYEQYF
TRBJ2-5 | TRBV7-9 | NA | TRBD2 | TGTGCCAGCAGCCCCCCTAGCGGGAGGGCCCTCGGGGAGACCCAGTACTTC | CASSPPSGRALGETQYF
TRBJ1-1 | TRBV5-1 | NA | NA | TGCGCCAGCAGCTTGGGACAAAGGGTGAACACTGAAGCTTTCTTT | CASSLGQRVNTEAFF
TRBJ2-2 | TRBV10-3 | once | TRBD2 | TGTGCCATCAGTACTAGCGGGATAGACACCGGGGAGCTGTTTTTT | CAISTSGIDTGELFF
TRBJ1-1 | TRBV19 | NA | NA | TGTGCCAGTAGTATAGCTGGGGTATTGGGCACTGAAGCTTTCTTT | CASSIAGVLGTEAFF
TRBJ1-2 | TRBV5-1 | NA | NA | TGCGCCAGCAGCTTGGACAGGGACGGCTACACCTTC | CASSLDRDGYTF
TRBJ1-1 | TRBV7-9 | NA | NA | TGTGCCAGCAGCTCCAGCTCCAACCCGAACACTGAAGCTTTCTTT | CASSSSSNPNTEAFF
TRBJ1-1 | TRBV15 | NA | TRBD1 | TGTGCCACCAGCCGGGGGGGACAGGGGTCTTTTGCTGAAGCTTTCTTT | CATSRGGQGSFAEAFF
TRBJ2-3 | TRBV2 | NA | TRBD2 | TGTGCCAGCCCCCCCAGCGGGGGGTTTGTAGATACGCAGTATTTT | CASPPSGGFVDTQYF
TRBJ2-1 | TRBV28 | once | TRBD2 | TGTGCCAGCAGTCCCCTACTAGCGGGGCAGATCTACAATGAGCAGTTCTTC | CASSPLLAGQIYNEQFF
TRBJ2-7 | TRBV2 | NA | NA | TGTGCCAGTAGGGGAGGCTCCTACGAGCAGTACTTC | CASRGGSYEQYF
TRBJ2-7 | TRBV18 | NA | TRBD1 | TGTGCCAGCTCACCACCGGGACAGGTCGAGCAGTACTTC | CASSPPGQVEQYF
TRBJ2-3 | TRBV5-1 | NA | NA | TGCGCCAGCAGCAGAGACACCTATACGCAGTATTTT | CASSRDTYTQYF
TRBJ2-1 | TRBV7-2 | NA | NA | TGTGCCAGCAGCTTAGCGGGGGTTCCGGGTCGCAATGAGCAGTTCTTC | CASSLAGVPGRNEQFF
TRBJ1-1 | TRBV11-2 | NA | NA | TGTGCCAGCAGCTTACATTTGAACACTGAAGCTTTCTTT | CASSLHLNTEAFF